This T cell receptor beta chain derives from a study of metastatic and nonmetastatic thyroid tumors. About the research overall: Repertoires were compared across blood and tumor or nodule tissue from malignant and benign thyroid patients. Study-wide results and limits: Reports indicated that malignant thyroid tumors showed significantly higher TCR beta diversity than benign nodules did, in blood and tumor.

The CDR3 has 15 amino acids. Germline loops: CDR1 SGHKS, CDR2 YYEKEE (reference sequence). V lost 0 bases and J 1 base, leaving 10 bases between the germline ends. No patient had received any treatment before thyroid surgery. Turning to this clone: The antigen is not known.

Authors' methods: Using the CDR3 differences seen across clinicopathological groups, the authors built a distant-metastasis classifier for papillary thyroid cancer, which was meant to discriminate distant-metastatic patients. TCRdb re-clonotyped the PCR reads through MiXCR. None of the V and J calls come from the authors' own analysis; TCRdb made them. The sample lists some 21,000 clones, around 20% occurring once. The receptor comes from a male donor with papillary thyroid cancer or a benign thyroid nodule (not recorded which). Some clones in this sample may be carry-over from other donors' samples. The chain has TRBV5-5 and TRBJ1-1, with D possibly TRBD1 on 5 matching bases. Sequenced input: blood. The CDR3 DNA sequence: TGTGCCAGCAGCTTGGTGGGGCTGGGGAACACTGAAGCTTTCTTT. Translation: CASSLVGLGNTEAFF.